The clone carrying this T cell receptor (beta chain) turned up a few times. This sample was taken from a study of T-cell reconstitution after alpha-beta-depleted transplantation in children. Looked up from germline, CDR1 is DFQATT and CDR2 is SNEGSKA (reference sequence). Germline trimming cut 3 bases from V and 9 bases from J; bases unmatched to any gene: 5. This CDR3 has 14 residues. As it was prepared, the TCRbeta library received unique molecular identifiers. TCRdb independently ran MiXCR on the PCR reads; one entry per CDR3 protein. The repertoire holds about 480,000 distinct CDR3 sequences, approximately 13% seen once, with about 5% in the top ten.

This rearrangement joins TRBV20-1 to TRBJ1-6; 10 bases map to TRBD1. The receptor comes from a human donor who donated a stem cell graft to a child with combined immunodeficiency. Sample: PBMCs from the stem cell graft donor, taken from the stem cell graft. DNA for the CDR3: TGCAGTGCTAGTAGACAGGGGGCTCGTTCACCCCTCCACTTT. Protein: CSASRQGARSPLHF.